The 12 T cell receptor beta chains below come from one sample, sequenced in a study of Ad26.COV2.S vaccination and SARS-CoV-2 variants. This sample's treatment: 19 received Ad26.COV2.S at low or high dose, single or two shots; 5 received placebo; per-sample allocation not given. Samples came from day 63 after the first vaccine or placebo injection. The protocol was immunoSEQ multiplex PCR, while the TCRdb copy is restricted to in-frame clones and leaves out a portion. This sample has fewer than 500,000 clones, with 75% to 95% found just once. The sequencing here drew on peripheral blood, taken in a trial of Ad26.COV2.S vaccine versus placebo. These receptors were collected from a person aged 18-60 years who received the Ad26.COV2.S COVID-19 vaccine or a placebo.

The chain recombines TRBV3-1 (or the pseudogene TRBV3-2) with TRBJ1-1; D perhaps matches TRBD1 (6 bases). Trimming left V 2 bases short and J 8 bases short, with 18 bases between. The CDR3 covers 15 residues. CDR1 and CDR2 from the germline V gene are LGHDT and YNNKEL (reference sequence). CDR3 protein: CASSQNRETLGEAFF. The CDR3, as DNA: TGTGCCAGCAGCCAAAACAGGGAAACTCTGGGGGAAGCTTTCTTT.

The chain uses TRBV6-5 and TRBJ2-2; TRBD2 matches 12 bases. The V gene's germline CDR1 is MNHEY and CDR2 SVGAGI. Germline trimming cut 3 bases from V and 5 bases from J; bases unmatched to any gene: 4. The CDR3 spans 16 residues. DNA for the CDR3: TGTGCCAGCAGTTATCTAGCGGGAGGGGTTACCGGGGAGCTGTTTTTT. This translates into CASSYLAGGVTGELFF.

CDR3 nucleotide sequence: TGTGCCAGCAGTGAACTGGTAGCGCTGAACAATGAGCAGTTCTTC. Amino acid sequence: CASSELVALNNEQFF. The V call is TRBV2, the J call TRBJ2-1, with D possibly matching TRBD2 (5 bases). V dropped 2 bases and J dropped 5 bases, with 13 bases sitting between them. This CDR3 spans 15 amino acids. In germline, CDR1 is SNHLY, CDR2 FYNNEI.

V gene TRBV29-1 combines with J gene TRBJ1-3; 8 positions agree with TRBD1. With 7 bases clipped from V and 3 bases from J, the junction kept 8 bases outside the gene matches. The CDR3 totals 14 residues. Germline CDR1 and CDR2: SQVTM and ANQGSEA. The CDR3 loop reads CSARGQGGGNTIYF. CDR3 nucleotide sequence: TGCAGCGCGAGAGGACAGGGTGGTGGAAACACCATATATTTT.

CDR3 amino acids: CASSSGSHYGEQYF. In nucleotides, the CDR3 is TGTGCCAGCAGCTCAGGGTCCCACTATGGCGAGCAGTACTTC. This chain links TRBV7-2 with TRBJ2-7, with D perhaps matching TRBD1 (5 bases). Germline CDR1 and CDR2: SGHTA and FQGNSA. This CDR3 has 14 residues. The ends were cut back, 4 bases at V and 6 bases at J, with 16 bases in the middle.

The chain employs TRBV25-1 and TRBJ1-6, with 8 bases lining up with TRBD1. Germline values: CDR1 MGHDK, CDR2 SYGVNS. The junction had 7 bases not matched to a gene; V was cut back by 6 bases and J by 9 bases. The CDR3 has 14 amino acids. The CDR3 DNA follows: TGTGCCAGCAGGGGACAGGTAGAACCTTCACCCCTCCACTTT. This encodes CASRGQVEPSPLHF.

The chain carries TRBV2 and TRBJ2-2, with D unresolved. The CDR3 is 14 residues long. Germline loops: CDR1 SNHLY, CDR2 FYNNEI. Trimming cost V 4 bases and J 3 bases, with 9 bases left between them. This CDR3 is CASSGDRYTGELFF. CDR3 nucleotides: TGTGCCAGCAGTGGGGATCGCTACACCGGGGAGCTGTTTTTT.

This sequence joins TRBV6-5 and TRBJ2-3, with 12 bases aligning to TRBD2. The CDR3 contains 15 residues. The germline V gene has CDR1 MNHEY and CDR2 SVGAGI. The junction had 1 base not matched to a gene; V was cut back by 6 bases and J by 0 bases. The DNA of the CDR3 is TGTGCCAGCAGAGGGACTAGCGGGAGCACAGATACGCAGTATTTT. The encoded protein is CASRGTSGSTDTQYF.

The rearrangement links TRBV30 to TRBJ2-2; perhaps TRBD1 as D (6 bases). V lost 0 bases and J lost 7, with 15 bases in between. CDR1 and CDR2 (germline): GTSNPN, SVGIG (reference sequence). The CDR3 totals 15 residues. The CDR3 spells CAWSVLDRAIGELFF. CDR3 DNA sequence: TGTGCCTGGAGTGTACTGGACAGAGCTATCGGGGAGCTGTTTTTT.

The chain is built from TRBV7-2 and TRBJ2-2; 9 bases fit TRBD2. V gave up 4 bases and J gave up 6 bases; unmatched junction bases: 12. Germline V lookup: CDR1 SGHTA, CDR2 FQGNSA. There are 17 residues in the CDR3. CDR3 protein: CASSSLPAGGPSGELFF. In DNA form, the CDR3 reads TGTGCCAGCAGCTCCCTCCCCGCGGGAGGGCCTTCCGGGGAGCTGTTTTTT.

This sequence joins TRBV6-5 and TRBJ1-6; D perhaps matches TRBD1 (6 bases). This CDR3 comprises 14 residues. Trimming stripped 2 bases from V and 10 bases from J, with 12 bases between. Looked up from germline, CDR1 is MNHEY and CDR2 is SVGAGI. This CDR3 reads CASSYEVRGSPLHF. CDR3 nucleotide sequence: TGTGCCAGCAGTTACGAAGTCAGGGGATCACCCCTCCACTTT.

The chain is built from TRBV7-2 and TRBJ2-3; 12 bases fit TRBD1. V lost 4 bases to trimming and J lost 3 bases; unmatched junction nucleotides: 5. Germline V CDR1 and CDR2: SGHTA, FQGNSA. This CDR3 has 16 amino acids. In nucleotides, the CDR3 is TGTGCCAGCAGCTCCCGGGACAGGGGGCAGACAGATACGCAGTATTTT. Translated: CASSSRDRGQTDTQYF.